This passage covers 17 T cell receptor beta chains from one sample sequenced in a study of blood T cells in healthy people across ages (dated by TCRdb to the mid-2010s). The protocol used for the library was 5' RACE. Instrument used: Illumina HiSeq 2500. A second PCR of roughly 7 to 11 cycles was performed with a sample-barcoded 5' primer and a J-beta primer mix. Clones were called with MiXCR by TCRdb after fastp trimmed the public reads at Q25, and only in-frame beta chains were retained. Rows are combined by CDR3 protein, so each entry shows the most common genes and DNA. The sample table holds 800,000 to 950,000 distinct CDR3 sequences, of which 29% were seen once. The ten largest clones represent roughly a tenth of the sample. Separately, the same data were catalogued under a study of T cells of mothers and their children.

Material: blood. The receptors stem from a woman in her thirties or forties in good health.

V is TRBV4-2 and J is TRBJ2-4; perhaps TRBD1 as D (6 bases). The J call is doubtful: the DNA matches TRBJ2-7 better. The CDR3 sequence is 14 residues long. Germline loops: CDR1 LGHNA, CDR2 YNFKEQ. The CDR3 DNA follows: TGTGCCAGCAGCCCACGGGACATTAACTACGAGCAGTACTTC. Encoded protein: CASSPRDINYEQYF.

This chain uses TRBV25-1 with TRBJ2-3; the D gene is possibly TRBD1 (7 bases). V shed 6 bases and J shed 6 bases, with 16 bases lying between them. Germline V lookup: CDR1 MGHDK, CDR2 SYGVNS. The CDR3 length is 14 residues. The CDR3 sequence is CASSLASQGDTQYF. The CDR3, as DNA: TGTGCCAGCAGCCTAGCGTCACAGGGGGATACGCAGTATTTT.

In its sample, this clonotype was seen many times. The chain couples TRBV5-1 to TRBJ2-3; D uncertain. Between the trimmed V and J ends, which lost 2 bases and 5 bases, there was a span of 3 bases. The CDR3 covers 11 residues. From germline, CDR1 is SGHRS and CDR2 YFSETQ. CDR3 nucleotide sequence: TGCGCCAGCAGCTTCAGAGATACGCAGTATTTT. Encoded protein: CASSFRDTQYF. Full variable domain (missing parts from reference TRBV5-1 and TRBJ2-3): KAGVTQTPRYLIKTRGQQVTLSCSPISGHRSVSWYQQTPGQGLQFLFEYFSETQRNKGNFPGRFSGRQFSNSRSEMNVSTLELGDSALYLCASSFRDTQYFGPGTRLTVL.

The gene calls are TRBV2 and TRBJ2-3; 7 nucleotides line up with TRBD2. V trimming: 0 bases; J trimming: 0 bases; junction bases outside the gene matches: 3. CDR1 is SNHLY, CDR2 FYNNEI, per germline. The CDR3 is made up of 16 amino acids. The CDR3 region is CASSEAGGGSTDTQYF. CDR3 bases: TGTGCCAGCAGTGAAGCTGGGGGGGGAAGCACAGATACGCAGTATTTT.

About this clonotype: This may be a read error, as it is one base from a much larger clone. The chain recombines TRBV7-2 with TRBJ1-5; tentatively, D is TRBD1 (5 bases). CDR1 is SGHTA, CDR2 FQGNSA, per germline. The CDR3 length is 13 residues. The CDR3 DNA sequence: TGTGCCAACAGCTCACAGGTTGATCAGCCCCAGCATTTT. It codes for CANSSQVDQPQHF.

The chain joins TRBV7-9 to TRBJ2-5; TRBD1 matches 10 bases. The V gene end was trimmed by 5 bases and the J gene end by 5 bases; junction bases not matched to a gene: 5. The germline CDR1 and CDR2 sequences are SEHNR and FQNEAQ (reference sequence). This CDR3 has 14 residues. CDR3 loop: CASSPAGQGETQYF. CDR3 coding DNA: TGTGCCAGCAGCCCAGCGGGACAGGGGGAGACCCAGTACTTC.

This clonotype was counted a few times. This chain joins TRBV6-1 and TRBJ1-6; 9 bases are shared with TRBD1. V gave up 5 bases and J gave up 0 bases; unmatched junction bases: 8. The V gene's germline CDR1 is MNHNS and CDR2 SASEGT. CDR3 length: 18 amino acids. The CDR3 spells CASSKPGQGSSYNSPLHF. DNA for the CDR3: TGTGCCAGCAGTAAGCCCGGACAGGGGAGCTCCTATAATTCACCCCTCCACTTT.

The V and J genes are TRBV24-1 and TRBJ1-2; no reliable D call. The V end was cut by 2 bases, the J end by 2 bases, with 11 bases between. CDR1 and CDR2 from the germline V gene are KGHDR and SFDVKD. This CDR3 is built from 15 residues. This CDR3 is CATSDSRNLNYGYTF. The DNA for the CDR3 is TGTGCCACCAGTGATTCCAGGAATTTGAACTATGGCTACACCTTC.

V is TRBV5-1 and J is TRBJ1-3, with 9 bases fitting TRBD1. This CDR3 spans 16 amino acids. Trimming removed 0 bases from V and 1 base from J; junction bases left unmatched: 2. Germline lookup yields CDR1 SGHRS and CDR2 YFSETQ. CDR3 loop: CASSLGGQGSGNTIYF. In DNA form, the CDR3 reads TGCGCCAGCAGCTTGGGGGGACAGGGATCTGGAAACACCATATATTTT.

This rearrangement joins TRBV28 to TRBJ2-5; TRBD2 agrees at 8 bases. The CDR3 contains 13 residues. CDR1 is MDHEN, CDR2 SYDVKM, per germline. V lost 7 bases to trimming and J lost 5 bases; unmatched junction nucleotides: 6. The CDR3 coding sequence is TGTGCCAGCACAAGCGGGGGTAGTGAGACCCAGTACTTC. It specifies CASTSGGSETQYF.

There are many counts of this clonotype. Here the CDR3 DNA reads TGTGCCAGCAGCCGCCGCCGACGGGGGGACGGCGAGCAGTACTTC. Amino acid sequence: CASSRRRRGDGEQYF. The rearrangement uses TRBV21-1 and TRBJ2-7; TRBD1, as called in the table, went unchecked against the DNA. TRBV21-1 corresponds to a pseudogene. CDR3 length equals 15 residues.

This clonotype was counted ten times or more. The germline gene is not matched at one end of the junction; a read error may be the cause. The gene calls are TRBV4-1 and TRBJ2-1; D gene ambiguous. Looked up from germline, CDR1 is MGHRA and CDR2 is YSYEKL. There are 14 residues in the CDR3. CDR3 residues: CANSQVSGLDEQFF. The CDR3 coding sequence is TGCGCCAACAGCCAAGTTTCCGGGTTGGATGAGCAGTTCTTC.

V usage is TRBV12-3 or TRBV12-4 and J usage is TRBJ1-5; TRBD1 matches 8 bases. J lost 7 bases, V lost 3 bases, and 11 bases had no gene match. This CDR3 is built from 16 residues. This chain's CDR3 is CASSFGQGVAGQPQHF. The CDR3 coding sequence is TGTGCCAGCAGTTTCGGACAGGGTGTAGCTGGGCAGCCCCAGCATTTT.

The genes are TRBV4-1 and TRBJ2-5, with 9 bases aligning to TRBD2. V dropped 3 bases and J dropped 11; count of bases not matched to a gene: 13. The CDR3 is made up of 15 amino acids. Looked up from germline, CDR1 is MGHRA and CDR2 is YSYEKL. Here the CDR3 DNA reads TGCGCCAGCAGCCAGGGGATAGCGGGGGCCGGTGAGCAGTACTTC. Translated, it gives CASSQGIAGAGEQYF.

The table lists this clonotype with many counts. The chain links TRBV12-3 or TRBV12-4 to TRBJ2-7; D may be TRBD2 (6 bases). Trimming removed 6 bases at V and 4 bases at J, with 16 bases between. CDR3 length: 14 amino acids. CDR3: CASRKGRTSYEQYF. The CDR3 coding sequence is TGTGCCAGCAGAAAAGGGAGGACCTCATACGAGCAGTACTTC.

CDR3 sequence: CAWSGTATYYEQYF. The CDR3, as DNA: TGTGCCTGGAGTGGGACGGCGACCTACTACGAGCAGTACTTC. The V gene is TRBV30, the J gene TRBJ2-7, with unresolved D. Trimming shortened V by 1 base and J by 3 bases, and 13 bases separated the two germline ends. Germline CDR1 GTSNPN, CDR2 SVGIG (reference sequence). This CDR3 has 14 amino acids.

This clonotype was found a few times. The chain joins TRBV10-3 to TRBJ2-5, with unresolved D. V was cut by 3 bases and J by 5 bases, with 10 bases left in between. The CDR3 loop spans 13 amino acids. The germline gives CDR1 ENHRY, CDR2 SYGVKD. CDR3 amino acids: CAISEGSWETQYF. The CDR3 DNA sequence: TGTGCCATCAGTGAAGGTAGCTGGGAGACCCAGTACTTC.